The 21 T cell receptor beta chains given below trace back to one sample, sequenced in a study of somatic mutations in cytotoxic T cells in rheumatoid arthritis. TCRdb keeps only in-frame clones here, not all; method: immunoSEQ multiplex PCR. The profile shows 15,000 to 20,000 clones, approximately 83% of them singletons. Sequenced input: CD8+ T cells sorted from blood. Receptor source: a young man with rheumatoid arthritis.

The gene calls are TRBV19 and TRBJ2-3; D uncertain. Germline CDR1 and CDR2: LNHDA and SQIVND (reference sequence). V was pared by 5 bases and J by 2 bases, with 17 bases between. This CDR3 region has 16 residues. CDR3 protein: CASSLVPGPHTDTQYF. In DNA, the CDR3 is TGTGCCAGTAGTCTCGTTCCGGGTCCGCACACAGATACGCAGTATTTT.

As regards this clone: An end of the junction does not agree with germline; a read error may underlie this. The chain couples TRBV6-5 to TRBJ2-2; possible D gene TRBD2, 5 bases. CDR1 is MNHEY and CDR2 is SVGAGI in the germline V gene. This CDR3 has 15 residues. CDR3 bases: TGTGCCGGCAGTTACTCGGCGGGGAACACCGGGGAGCTGTTTTTT. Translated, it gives CAGSYSAGNTGELFF.

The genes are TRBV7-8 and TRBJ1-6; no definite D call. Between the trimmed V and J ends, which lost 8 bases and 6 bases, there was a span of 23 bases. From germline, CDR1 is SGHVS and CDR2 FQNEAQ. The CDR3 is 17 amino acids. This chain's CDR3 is CASSYMPGNSSNSPLHF. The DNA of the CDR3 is TGTGCCAGCTCCTATATGCCGGGGAATTCAAGTAATTCACCCCTCCACTTT. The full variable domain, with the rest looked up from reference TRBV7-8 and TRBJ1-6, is GAGVSQSPRYKVAKRGQDVALRCDPISGHVSLFWYQQALGQGPEFLTYFQNEAQLDKSGLPSDRFFAERPEGSVSTLKIQRTQQEDSAVYLCASSYMPGNSSNSPLHFGNGTRLTVT.

CDR3 nucleotide sequence: TGTGCCAGTAGTGGCCCCGGAGTTGACAAAAACATTCAGTACTTC. Amino acid sequence: CASSGPGVDKNIQYF. The rearrangement uses TRBV19 and TRBJ2-4; D remains ambiguous. The germline gives CDR1 LNHDA, CDR2 SQIVND (reference sequence). Trimming took off 5 bases at V and 3 bases at J, with 14 bases between the two ends. This CDR3 has 15 amino acids.

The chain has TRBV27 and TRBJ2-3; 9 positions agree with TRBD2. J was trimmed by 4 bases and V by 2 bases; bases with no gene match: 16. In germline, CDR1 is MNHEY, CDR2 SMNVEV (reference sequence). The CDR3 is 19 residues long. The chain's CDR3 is CASSLDPFTAGGHSDTQYF. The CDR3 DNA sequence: TGTGCCAGCAGTTTAGACCCCTTTACGGCGGGGGGGCATTCAGATACGCAGTATTTT.

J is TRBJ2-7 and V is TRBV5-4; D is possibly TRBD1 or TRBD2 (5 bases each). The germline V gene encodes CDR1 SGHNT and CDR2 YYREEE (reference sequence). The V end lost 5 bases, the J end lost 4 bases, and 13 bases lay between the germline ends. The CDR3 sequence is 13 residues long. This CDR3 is CASRDWGGYEQYF. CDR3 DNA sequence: TGTGCCAGCAGAGATTGGGGCGGGTACGAGCAGTACTTC.

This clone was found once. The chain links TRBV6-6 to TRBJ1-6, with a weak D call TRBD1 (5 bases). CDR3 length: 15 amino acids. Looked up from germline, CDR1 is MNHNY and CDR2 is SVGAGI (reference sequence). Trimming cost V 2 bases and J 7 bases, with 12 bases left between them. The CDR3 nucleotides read TGTGCCAGCAGTTACGGGAGGGGATACAATTCACCCCTCCACTTT. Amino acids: CASSYGRGYNSPLHF.

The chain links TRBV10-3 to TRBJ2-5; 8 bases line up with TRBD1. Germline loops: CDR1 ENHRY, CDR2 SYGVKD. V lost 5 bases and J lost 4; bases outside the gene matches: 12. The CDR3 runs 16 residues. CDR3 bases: TGTGCCATCAGTTCTCGCTTGACAGGGGTCGCAGAGACCCAGTACTTC. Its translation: CAISSRLTGVAETQYF.

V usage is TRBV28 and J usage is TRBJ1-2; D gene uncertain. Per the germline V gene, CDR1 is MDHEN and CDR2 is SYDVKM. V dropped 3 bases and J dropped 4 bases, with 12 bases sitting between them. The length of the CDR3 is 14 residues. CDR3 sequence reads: CASSLKTPGYGYTF. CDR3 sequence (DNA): TGTGCCAGCAGTTTGAAGACCCCTGGCTATGGCTACACCTTC.

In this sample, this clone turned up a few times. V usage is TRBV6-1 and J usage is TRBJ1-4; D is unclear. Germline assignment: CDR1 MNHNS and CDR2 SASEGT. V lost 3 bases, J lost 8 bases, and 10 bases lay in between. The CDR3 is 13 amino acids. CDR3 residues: CASSEGVEEKLFF. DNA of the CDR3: TGTGCCAGCAGTGAGGGTGTGGAGGAAAAACTGTTTTTT.

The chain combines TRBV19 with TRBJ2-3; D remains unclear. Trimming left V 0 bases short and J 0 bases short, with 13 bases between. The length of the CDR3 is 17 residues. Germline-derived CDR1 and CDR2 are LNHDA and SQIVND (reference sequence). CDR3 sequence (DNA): TGTGCCAGTAGTATAGATCTAGTGCCTACTAGCACAGATACGCAGTATTTT. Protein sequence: CASSIDLVPTSTDTQYF.

CDR3 sequence reads: CASEEGEGNQPQHF. CDR3 in DNA: TGTGCCAGCGAGGAAGGGGAGGGCAATCAGCCCCAGCATTTT. V gene TRBV6-1 combines with J gene TRBJ1-5, with D perhaps TRBD1 (5 bases). Looked up from germline, CDR1 is MNHNS and CDR2 is SASEGT. The CDR3 has 14 residues. V dropped 8 bases and J dropped 2 bases, with 13 bases sitting between them.

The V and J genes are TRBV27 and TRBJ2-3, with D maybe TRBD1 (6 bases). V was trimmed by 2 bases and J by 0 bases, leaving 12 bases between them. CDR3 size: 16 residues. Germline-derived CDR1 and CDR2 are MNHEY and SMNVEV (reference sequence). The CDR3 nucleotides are TGTGCCAGCAGTTTAACCCCCAGGGGTAGCACAGATACGCAGTATTTT. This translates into CASSLTPRGSTDTQYF.

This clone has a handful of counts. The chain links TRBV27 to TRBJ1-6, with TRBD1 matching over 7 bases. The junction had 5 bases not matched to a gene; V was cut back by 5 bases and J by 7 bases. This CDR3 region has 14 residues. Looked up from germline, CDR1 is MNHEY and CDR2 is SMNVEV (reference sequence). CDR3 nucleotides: TGTGCCAGCAGTATGACAGGGAGGAATTCACCCCTCCACTTT. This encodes CASSMTGRNSPLHF.

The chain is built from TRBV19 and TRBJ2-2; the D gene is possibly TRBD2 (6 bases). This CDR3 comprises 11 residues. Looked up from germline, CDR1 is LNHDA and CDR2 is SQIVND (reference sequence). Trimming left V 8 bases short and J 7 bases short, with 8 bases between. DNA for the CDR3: TGTGCCAGTGGGGGGATCGGGGAGCTGTTTTTT. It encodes CASGGIGELFF.

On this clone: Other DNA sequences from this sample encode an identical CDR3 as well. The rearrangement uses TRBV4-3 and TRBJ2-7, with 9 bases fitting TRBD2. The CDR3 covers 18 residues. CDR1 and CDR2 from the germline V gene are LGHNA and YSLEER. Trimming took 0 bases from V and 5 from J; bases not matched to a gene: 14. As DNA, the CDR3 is TGCGCCAGCAGCCAAGAGGATTCCGGGACTAGCTACTTCGACGAGCAGTACTTC. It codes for CASSQEDSGTSYFDEQYF.

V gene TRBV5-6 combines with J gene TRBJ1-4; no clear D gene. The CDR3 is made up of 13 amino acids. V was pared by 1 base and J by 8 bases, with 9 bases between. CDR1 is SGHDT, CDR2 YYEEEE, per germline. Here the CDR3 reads CASSLSGIEKLFF. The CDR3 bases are TGTGCCAGCAGCTTGTCTGGGATAGAAAAACTGTTTTTT.

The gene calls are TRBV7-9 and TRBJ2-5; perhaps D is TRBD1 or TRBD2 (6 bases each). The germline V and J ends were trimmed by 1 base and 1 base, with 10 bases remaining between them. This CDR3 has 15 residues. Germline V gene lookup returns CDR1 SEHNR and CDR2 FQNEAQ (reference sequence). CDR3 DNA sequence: TGTGCCAGCAGCTTAGTGGGGGGCCCCCAAGAGACCCAGTACTTC. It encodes CASSLVGGPQETQYF.

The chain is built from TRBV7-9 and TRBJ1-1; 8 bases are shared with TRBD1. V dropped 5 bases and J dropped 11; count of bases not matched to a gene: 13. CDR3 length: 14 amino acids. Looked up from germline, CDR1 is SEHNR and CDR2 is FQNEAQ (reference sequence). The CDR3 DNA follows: TGTGCCAGCAGCAACGAACCAGGGGGCGGGGGGGCTTTCTTT. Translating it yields CASSNEPGGGGAFF.

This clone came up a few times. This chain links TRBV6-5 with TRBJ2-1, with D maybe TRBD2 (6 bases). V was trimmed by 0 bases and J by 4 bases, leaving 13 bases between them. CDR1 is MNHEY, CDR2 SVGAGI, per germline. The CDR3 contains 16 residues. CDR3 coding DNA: TGTGCCAGCAGTTACTCGACCCTAGCGCCATACAATGAGCAGTTCTTC. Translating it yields CASSYSTLAPYNEQFF.

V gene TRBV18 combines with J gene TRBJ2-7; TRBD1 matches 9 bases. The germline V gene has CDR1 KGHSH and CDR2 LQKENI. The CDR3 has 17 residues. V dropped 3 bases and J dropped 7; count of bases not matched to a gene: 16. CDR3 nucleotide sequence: TGTGCCAGCTCACCGCGAGGCCACGACAGGGGGTACATAGAGCAGTACTTC. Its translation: CASSPRGHDRGYIEQYF. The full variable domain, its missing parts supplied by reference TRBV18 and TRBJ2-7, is NAGVMQNPRHLVRRRGQEARLRCSPMKGHSHVYWYRQLPEEGLKFMVYLQKENIIDESGMPKERFSAEFPKEGPSILRIQQVVRGDSAAYFCASSPRGHDRGYIEQYFGPGTRLTVT.